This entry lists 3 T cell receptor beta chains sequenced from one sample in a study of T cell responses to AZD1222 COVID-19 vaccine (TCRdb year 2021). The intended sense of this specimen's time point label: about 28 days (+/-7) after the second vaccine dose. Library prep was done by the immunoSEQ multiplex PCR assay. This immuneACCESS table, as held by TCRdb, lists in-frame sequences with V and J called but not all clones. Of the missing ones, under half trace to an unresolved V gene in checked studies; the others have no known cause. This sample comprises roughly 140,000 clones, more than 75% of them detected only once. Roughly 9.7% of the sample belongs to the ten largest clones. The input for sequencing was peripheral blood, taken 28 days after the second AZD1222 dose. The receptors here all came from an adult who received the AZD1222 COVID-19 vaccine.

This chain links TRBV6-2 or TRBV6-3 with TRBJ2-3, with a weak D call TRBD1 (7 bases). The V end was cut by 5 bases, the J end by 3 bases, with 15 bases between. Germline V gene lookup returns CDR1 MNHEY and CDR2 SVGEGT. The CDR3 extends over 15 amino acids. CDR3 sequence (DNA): TGTGCCAGCAGTACGTCAGGGGGGTGGACAGATACGCAGTATTTT. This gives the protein CASSTSGGWTDTQYF.

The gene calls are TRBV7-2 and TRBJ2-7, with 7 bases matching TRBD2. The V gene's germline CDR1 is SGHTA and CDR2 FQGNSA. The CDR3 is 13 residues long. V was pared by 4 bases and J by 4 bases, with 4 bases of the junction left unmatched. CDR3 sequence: CASSWGRVYEQYF. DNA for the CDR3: TGTGCCAGCAGCTGGGGGAGGGTTTACGAGCAGTACTTC.

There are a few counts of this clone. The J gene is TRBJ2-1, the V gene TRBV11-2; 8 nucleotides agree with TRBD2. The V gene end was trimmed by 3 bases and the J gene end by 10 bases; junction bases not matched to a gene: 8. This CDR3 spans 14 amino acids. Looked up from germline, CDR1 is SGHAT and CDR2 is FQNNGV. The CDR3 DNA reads TGTGCCAGCAGCTTCAGTGCGGGAGGATACGAGCAGTTCTTC. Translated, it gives CASSFSAGGYEQFF.